This TCR beta chain was documented in a study of Graves' ophthalmopathy and Graves' hyperthyroidism. On the study more broadly: Peripheral blood was gathered at the point of initial diagnosis, before any treatment started.

This clonotype was counted ten times or more. Transcripts of RNA were the source for amplifying TCR beta CDR3 regions. The authors performed first-round RT-PCR with HTBI primers and then a second-round multiplex PCR. From the multiplex PCR reads, TCRdb called clonotypes with MiXCR, one entry per CDR3 protein. The sample consists of about 400,000 distinct CDR3 sequences, about 16% of them appearing once. Hyperthyroidism patients had new diagnoses, durations under 2 months, and ages of 18 to 65. No donor had other autoimmune disease, uncontrolled infection, pregnancy or lactation. PBMCs were isolated by Ficoll-Paque density gradient centrifugation, using roughly 10 ml of fresh peripheral blood as the starting material. The sample consisted of peripheral blood. The origin of this receptor is a woman younger than 30 with stable Graves' hyperthyroidism.

In DNA form, the CDR3 reads TGTGCCAGCAGCCAAGATTCAGGGAGGGGCTACACCTTC. Protein: CASSQDSGRGYTF. The chain joins TRBV4-2 to TRBJ1-2, with TRBD1 as a possible D gene (5 bases). The CDR3 length is 13 residues. V lost 0 bases, J lost 8 bases, and 10 bases lay in between. Germline values: CDR1 LGHNA, CDR2 YNFKEQ.